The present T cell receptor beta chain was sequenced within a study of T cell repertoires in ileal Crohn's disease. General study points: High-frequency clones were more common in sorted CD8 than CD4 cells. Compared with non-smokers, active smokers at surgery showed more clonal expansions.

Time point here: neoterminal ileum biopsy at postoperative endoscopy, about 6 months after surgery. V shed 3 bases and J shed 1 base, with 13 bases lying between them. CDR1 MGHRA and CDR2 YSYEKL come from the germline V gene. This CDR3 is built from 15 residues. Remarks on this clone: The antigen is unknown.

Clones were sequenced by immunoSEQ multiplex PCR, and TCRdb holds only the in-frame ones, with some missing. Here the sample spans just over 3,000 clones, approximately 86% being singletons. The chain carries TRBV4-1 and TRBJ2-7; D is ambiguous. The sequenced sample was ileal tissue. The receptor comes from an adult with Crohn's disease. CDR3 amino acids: CASSHSFGPSYEQYF. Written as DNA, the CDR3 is TGCGCCAGCAGCCATTCTTTCGGTCCTTCCTACGAGCAGTACTTC.